The source of this T cell receptor (beta chain) is a study of cytotoxic CD8 clonotypes in ibrutinib-treated CLL. Points from the study as a whole: Higher clonality was seen at ibrutinib response and a return toward baseline at progression.

As for this clone: Its target is unknown.

Method: immunoSEQ multiplex PCR; TCRdb's copy keeps in-frame clones and lacks some. The table lists around 27,000 clones, roughly two thirds of them singletons, with 45% to 60% in the top ten. There are 16 residues in the CDR3. V lost 0 bases, J lost 2 bases, and 14 bases lay in between. CDR1 and CDR2 from the germline V gene are SGDLS and YYNGEE. Sequencing used PBMCs, obtained at disease progression, from a patient treated with ibrutinib. The rearrangement links TRBV9 to TRBJ2-5, with D tentatively TRBD1 (6 bases). The receptor's source is a human donor with chronic lymphocytic leukemia. The CDR3 sequence is CASSVGATGFQETQYF. The CDR3 nucleotides read TGTGCCAGCAGCGTAGGTGCGACAGGCTTTCAAGAGACCCAGTACTTC.